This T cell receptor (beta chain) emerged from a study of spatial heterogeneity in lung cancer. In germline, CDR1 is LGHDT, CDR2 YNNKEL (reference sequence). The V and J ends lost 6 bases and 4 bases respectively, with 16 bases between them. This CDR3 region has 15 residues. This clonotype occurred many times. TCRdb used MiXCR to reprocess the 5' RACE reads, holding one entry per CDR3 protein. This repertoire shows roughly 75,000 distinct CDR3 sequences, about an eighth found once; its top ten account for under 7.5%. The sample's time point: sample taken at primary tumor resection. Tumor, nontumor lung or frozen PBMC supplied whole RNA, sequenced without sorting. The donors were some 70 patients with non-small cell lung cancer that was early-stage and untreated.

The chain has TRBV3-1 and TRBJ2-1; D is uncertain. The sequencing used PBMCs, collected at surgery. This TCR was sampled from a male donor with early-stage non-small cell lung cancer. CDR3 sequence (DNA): TGTGCCAGCAGTCAGTTCGCCGGAGATTACAATGAGCAGTTCTTC. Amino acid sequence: CASSQFAGDYNEQFF.